This section outlines one TCR beta chain sequence together with its context. Germline-derived CDR1 and CDR2 are SGHAT and FQNNGV. Unmatched junction bases numbered 11, after V lost 5 bases and J lost 6 bases. The CDR3 covers 16 residues. The data stem from a study of blood T cell repertoires in COVID-19. The overall study: Spain, Italy and the United States supplied samples that represented acute and convalescent COVID-19. Sources were T cells, B-cell-depleted T cells, or PBMCs; the material itself was cDNA or gDNA.

Original methodology: Amplification of reference gene primers was used by the study to estimate nucleated cell counts. Generated by immunoSEQ multiplex PCR, the TCRdb table keeps only in-frame clones and is missing some. Clone size and the V and J calls come from that table; the DNA yielded D and trimming. The table has under 200,000 clones, roughly 90% seen once; the top ten hold 1.5% to 2%. This chain connects TRBV11-2 to TRBJ2-1; 9 nucleotides line up with TRBD2. What was sequenced was peripheral blood. This clonotype was sampled from a man between 18 and 29 years old with active or convalescent COVID-19. The CDR3 DNA sequence: TGTGCCAGCAGCCCAGCAGGAGCGGGAGGTACCAATGAGCAGTTCTTC. Protein sequence: CASSPAGAGGTNEQFF.